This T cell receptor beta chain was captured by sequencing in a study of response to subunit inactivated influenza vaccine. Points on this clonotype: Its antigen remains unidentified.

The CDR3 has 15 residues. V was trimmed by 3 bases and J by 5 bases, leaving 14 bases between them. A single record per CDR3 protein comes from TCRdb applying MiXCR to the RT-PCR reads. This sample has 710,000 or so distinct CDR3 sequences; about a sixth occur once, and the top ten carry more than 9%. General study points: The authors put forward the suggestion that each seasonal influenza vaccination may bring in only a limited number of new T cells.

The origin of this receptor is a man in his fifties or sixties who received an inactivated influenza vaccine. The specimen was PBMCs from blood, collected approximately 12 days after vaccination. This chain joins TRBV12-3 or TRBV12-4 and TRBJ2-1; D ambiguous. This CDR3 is CASSFFLLGDNEQFF. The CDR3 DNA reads TGTGCCAGCAGTTTTTTCCTACTTGGCGACAATGAGCAGTTCTTC.